This T cell receptor (beta chain) originates from a study of T cell repertoires in cytomegalovirus infection. This clonotype was observed a handful of times. What it binds is not known. This CDR3 has 13 amino acids. Germline V lookup: CDR1 MNHEY, CDR2 SVGAGI. Deletions cut 8 bases from V and 0 bases from J, with 7 bases between. TCRdb reprocessed the reads via MiXCR and lists one record per CDR3 protein. The sample has around 430,000 distinct CDR3 sequences, about 39% seen once. The sequence was obtained from a human donor in good health (CMV status not recorded). Some clones in this sample may be carry-over from other donors' samples. The sample was cultured PBMCs, taken from culture after CMV antigen stimulation. The rearrangement uses TRBV6-5 and TRBJ2-2, with D unclear. This CDR3 reads CASGQTNTGELFF. Here the CDR3 DNA reads TGTGCCAGCGGCCAGACGAACACCGGGGAGCTGTTTTTT.